The next 15 T cell receptor beta chains were all read from a single sample in a study of T cell responses to AZD1222 COVID-19 vaccine. Profiling relied on immunoSEQ multiplex PCR, and the TCRdb table lists in-frame clones only, not all of them. The sample yields about 120,000 clones, 85% to 90% seen once. Here the sequenced sample was peripheral blood, taken on day 0 of AZD1222 vaccination. These receptors all stem from an adult in good health.

This chain connects TRBV11-2 to TRBJ2-3; D gene unclear. The CDR3 contains 16 residues. CDR1 is SGHAT and CDR2 is FQNNGV in the germline V gene. V was cut by 2 bases and J by 2 bases, with 14 bases left in between. The CDR3 nucleotides are TGTGCCAGCAGCTTAAGGAGTTTGGCCCTCACAGATACGCAGTATTTT. Translating it yields CASSLRSLALTDTQYF.

The rearrangement joins TRBV5-1 to TRBJ2-5, with 13 bases identical to TRBD2. CDR1 SGHRS and CDR2 YFSETQ come from the germline V gene. Trimming cost V 4 bases and J 6 bases; bases outside gene matches: 15. The CDR3 covers 18 residues. The CDR3 loop is CASSPGTSGIPAMKTQYF. CDR3 DNA: TGCGCCAGCAGCCCGGGGACTAGCGGGATTCCAGCTATGAAGACCCAGTACTTC.

V usage is TRBV7-9 and J usage is TRBJ1-5; TRBD1 matches at 10 bases. The CDR3 spans 16 residues. J was trimmed by 9 bases and V by 4 bases; bases with no gene match: 12. Germline lookup yields CDR1 SEHNR and CDR2 FQNEAQ (reference sequence). The CDR3 region has the DNA TGTGCCAGCAGCTCCGTATGGGGACAGGGGACCTCGCCCCAGCATTTT. The encoded protein is CASSSVWGQGTSPQHF.

The chain employs TRBV5-1 and TRBJ1-5, with 9 bases fitting TRBD1. J was trimmed by 2 bases and V by 4 bases; bases with no gene match: 4. The CDR3 sequence is 15 residues long. Germline CDR1 SGHRS, CDR2 YFSETQ. CDR3 nucleotides: TGCGCCAGCAGCGAATGGACAGGGGGCAATCAGCCCCAGCATTTT. Its translation: CASSEWTGGNQPQHF.

The gene calls are TRBV3-1 (or the pseudogene TRBV3-2) and TRBJ2-6; D gene uncertain. The germline CDR1 and CDR2 sequences are LGHDT and YNNKEL (reference sequence). The CDR3 loop spans 15 amino acids. The V and J ends lost 3 bases and 4 bases respectively, with 10 bases between them. As DNA, the CDR3 is TGTGCCAGCAGCCAGAAGCTCAGGGGGGCCAACGTCCTGACTTTC. This sequence encodes CASSQKLRGANVLTF.

This chain's CDR3 is CASSLRGEQFF. CDR3 DNA: TGTGCCAGCAGTTTGCGTGGTGAGCAGTTCTTC. The rearrangement joins TRBV12-3 or TRBV12-4 to TRBJ2-1; D call uncertain. Trimming removed 3 bases from V and 9 bases from J, with 6 bases in between. The CDR3 length is 11 residues.

J is TRBJ1-2 and V is TRBV7-2; D is undetermined. The germline V gene has CDR1 SGHTA and CDR2 FQGNSA. The length of the CDR3 is 15 residues. V lost 2 bases and J lost 4, with 14 bases in between. This CDR3 is CASSLSSGSAYGYTF. For the CDR3, the DNA is TGTGCCAGCAGCTTAAGTTCTGGCTCGGCCTATGGCTACACCTTC.

The rearrangement uses TRBV14 and TRBJ1-4, with D possibly matching TRBD1 (5 bases). This CDR3 is 14 amino acids long. Trimming took off 4 bases at V and 6 bases at J, with 12 bases between the two ends. Per the germline V gene, CDR1 is SGHDN and CDR2 is FVKESK. The CDR3 bases are TGTGCCAGCAGCCTCGGGGGTGGGGATGAAAAACTGTTTTTT. This gives the protein CASSLGGGDEKLFF.

The genes are TRBV3-1 (or the pseudogene TRBV3-2) and TRBJ2-2; the D is unclear. Germline V CDR1 and CDR2: LGHDT, YNNKEL (reference sequence). This CDR3 comprises 12 residues. V was clipped by 1 base and J by 9 bases, with 6 bases between them. The chain's CDR3 is CASSQGVRELFF. CDR3 DNA: TGTGCCAGCAGCCAAGGGGTGAGGGAGCTGTTTTTT.

J is TRBJ1-2 and V is TRBV19; D is ambiguous. The CDR3 covers 13 residues. V lost 3 bases to trimming and J lost 3 bases, with 8 bases between them. CDR1 LNHDA and CDR2 SQIVND come from the germline V gene (reference sequence). As DNA, the CDR3 is TGTGCCAGTAGTATTCGGGCGGACTATGGCTACACCTTC. Its protein product is CASSIRADYGYTF.

The V and J genes are TRBV7-2 and TRBJ1-3; D gene unclear. The CDR3 is 15 residues long. Germline CDR1 SGHTA, CDR2 FQGNSA. V lost 0 bases to trimming and J lost 1 base, with 7 bases between them. The DNA for the CDR3 is TGTGCCAGCAGCTTAGCGTTCGAGTCTGGAAACACCATATATTTT. Translated, it gives CASSLAFESGNTIYF. The full variable domain, rest sourced from reference TRBV7-2 and TRBJ1-3, is GAGVSQSPSNKVTEKGKDVELRCDPISGHTALYWYRQSLGQGLEFLIYFQGNSAPDKSGLPSDRFSAERTGGSVSTLTIQRTQQEDSAVYLCASSLAFESGNTIYFGEGSWLTVV.

The rearrangement links TRBV4-3 to TRBJ1-1; 8 bases fit TRBD1. From germline, CDR1 is LGHNA and CDR2 YSLEER. There are 13 residues in the CDR3. J was trimmed by 3 bases and V by 5 bases; bases with no gene match: 2. This chain's CDR3 is CASSETGDTEAFF. Written as DNA, the CDR3 is TGCGCCAGCAGCGAGACAGGGGACACTGAAGCTTTCTTT.

The chain joins TRBV5-8 to TRBJ1-4, with 8 bases identical to TRBD1. Germline CDR1 is SGHTS and CDR2 is YDEGEE. CDR3 length: 18 residues. With 2 bases clipped from V and 1 base from J, the junction kept 10 bases outside the gene matches. The DNA for the CDR3 is TGTGCCAGCAGCTTCGGACAGGGTCGCGGCTTAACTAATGAAAAACTGTTTTTT. Amino acid sequence: CASSFGQGRGLTNEKLFF.

The V and J genes are TRBV6-2 or TRBV6-3 and TRBJ2-1, with D possibly matching TRBD2 (5 bases). This CDR3 comprises 17 residues. Trimming left V 5 bases short and J 0 bases short, with 17 bases between. CDR1 and CDR2 (germline): MNHEY, SVGEGT. DNA of the CDR3: TGTGCCAGCAGTCCACCTCTATTAGCGTACTCCTACAATGAGCAGTTCTTC. Encoded protein: CASSPPLLAYSYNEQFF.

The V and J genes are TRBV7-6 and TRBJ2-3; D is unclear. V was trimmed by 3 bases and J by 4 bases, leaving 5 bases between them. Germline lookup yields CDR1 SGHVS and CDR2 FNYEAQ. The CDR3 has 12 residues. CDR3 loop: CASSFGPDTQYF. The CDR3 region has the DNA TGTGCCAGCAGCTTCGGTCCAGATACGCAGTATTTT. Based on the CDR3 plus reference TRBV7-6 and TRBJ2-3, the full variable domain is GAGVSQSPRYKVTKRGQDVALRCDPISGHVSLYWYRQALGQGPEFLTYFNYEAQQDKSGLPNDRFSAERPEGSISTLTIQRTEQRDSAMYRCASSFGPDTQYFGPGTRLTVL.